The TCR delta chain described here comes from a study of gamma-delta chains in newborns, infants, children. As for the study in general: Innate gammadelta T cells reportedly expand polyclonally right after birth, driven by microbial exposure, per the title.

The CDR3 extends over 19 amino acids. The germline V gene has CDR1 GEAIGNYY and CDR2 EKD. The V gene end was trimmed by 3 bases and the J gene end by 3 bases; junction bases not matched to a gene: 15. TCRdb re-identified clones in the reads via CATT. The table includes roughly 1,500 delta-chain clones, 35% to 50% detected once. The sample holds a few counts of this clone. This likely came from a read error, as a far larger clone is one base away. Sequenced sample: blood. The sequence was collected from a child who had a fever. The V and J genes are TRDV2 and TRDJ1; 13 bases match TRDD3. CDR3 sequence (DNA): TGTGCCTGTGACGCCTTAGATACTGGGGGATACGTTAAGGCCGATAAACTCATCTTT. Its translation is CACDALDTGGYVKADKLIF.